This T cell receptor (beta chain) emerged from a study of memory CD4+ T cells and cytomegalovirus serostatus. Study-wide points: 67 of 164 known CMV-associated TCRbeta sequences appeared in CD4+ memory.

The sort gate was single viable CD3+CD4+CD8-CD45RO+ cells for memory CD4+ T cells. Total CD4+ T cells were enriched by CD4 positive selection. This CDR3 region has 15 residues. Trimming removed 0 bases from V and 0 bases from J, with 7 bases in between. Germline CDR1 and CDR2: SGHKS and YYEKEE (reference sequence). In the study's own analysis: After removing out-of-frame reads, around 2 million distinct TCRbeta sequences remained. The assay was immunoSEQ multiplex PCR, and TCRdb's table has in-frame clones only and misses some. V and J calls and clone size come straight from that table; D and trimming were deduced from the DNA. The data show some 54,000 clones, with more than 70% seen just once and roughly 2% held by the top ten. A note on this clone: Its antigen is as yet unknown.

The chain has TRBV5-5 and TRBJ1-3; D remains unclear. Sample: memory CD4+ T cells from blood. This sequence was found in an adult in good health and CMV-seropositive. The CDR3: CASSLVAASGNTIYF. CDR3 DNA sequence: TGTGCCAGCAGCTTGGTAGCAGCCTCTGGAAACACCATATATTTT.